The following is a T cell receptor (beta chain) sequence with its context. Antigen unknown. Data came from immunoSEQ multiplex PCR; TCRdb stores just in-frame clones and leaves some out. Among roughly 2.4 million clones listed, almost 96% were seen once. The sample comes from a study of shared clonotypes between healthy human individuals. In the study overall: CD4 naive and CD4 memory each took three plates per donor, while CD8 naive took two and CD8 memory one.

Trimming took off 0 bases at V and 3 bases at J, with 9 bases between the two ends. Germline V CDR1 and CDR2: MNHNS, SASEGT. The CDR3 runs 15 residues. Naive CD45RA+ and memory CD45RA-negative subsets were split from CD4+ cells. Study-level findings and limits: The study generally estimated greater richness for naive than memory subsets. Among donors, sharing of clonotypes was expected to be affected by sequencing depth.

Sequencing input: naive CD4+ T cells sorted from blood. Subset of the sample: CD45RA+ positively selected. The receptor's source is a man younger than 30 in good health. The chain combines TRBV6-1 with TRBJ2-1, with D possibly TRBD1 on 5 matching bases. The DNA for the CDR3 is TGTGCCAGCAGTGAAGCGCAAGGGGTCTACAATGAGCAGTTCTTC. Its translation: CASSEAQGVYNEQFF.